This is a list of T cell receptor beta chains from one sample in a study of early T cells in non-severe SARS-CoV-2 infection. TCRdb recomputed calls from the 5' RACE reads with MiXCR, one row per CDR3 protein. The data contain about 84,000 distinct CDR3 sequences, over 10% of them singletons. The sequenced sample consisted of whole blood. The receptors here all came from an adult who was a healthcare worker with PCR-confirmed SARS-CoV-2 infection or an uninfected control (not recorded which). Each CDR3 is given with its conserved first and last residue. Each record gives: clone size, J gene, V gene, D gene, CDR3 DNA, CDR3 protein. D genes are given only for firm matches. For some rows the clone size is stated as once, few or many, or as a class when expanded; others skip it.

>few|TRBJ2-5|TRBV29-1|TRBD2
TGCAGCGCACGACTAGCGGGAGGGTCAGAGACCCAGTACTTC
CSARLAGGSETQYF
>NA|TRBJ1-6|TRBV20-1|TRBD1
TGCAGTGCTAGGATTGTGGGACAGGGGGACTCACCCCTCCACTTT
CSARIVGQGDSPLHF
>many|TRBJ2-5|TRBV7-9|NA
TGTGCCAGCAGCTCCGACTTACCGGGGCAAGAGACCCAGTACTTC
CASSSDLPGQETQYF
>many|TRBJ1-2|TRBV28|TRBD1
TGTGCCAGCAGCCTAACCGGGACAGGCTATGGCTACACCTTC
CASSLTGTGYGYTF
>many|TRBJ2-4|TRBV3-1|NA
TGTGCCAGCAGCCAAGATACAATAAGGAACATTCAGTACTTC
CASSQDTIRNIQYF
>few|TRBJ1-1|TRBV18|NA
TGTGCCAGCTCACCCCCCCCAATTGGGGTAGGCATGAACACTGAAGCTTTCTTT
CASSPPPIGVGMNTEAFF
>once|TRBJ2-4|TRBV12-3/TRBV12-4|NA
TGTGCCAGCTCCTTGCGACAGAGTTTCAAAAACATTCAGTACTTC
CASSLRQSFKNIQYF
>few|TRBJ2-7|TRBV11-2|NA
TGTGCCAGCAGCCCCTCCCCCGGGCTGACGGAGCAGTACTTC
CASSPSPGLTEQYF
>NA|TRBJ2-1|TRBV7-9|NA
TGTGCCAGCAGCTTATTTCAGCGGAGGGACAATGAGCAGTTCTTC
CASSLFQRRDNEQFF
>NA|TRBJ1-1|TRBV29-1|TRBD1
TGCAGCGTTGGACAGGGGGCCCAAATGAACACTGAAGCTTTCTTT
CSVGQGAQMNTEAFF
>NA|TRBJ2-5|TRBV20-1|NA
TGCAGTGCTAGTTGGGGAAGAGAGACCCAGTACTTC
CSASWGRETQYF
>many|TRBJ1-5|TRBV7-6|NA
TGTGCCAGCAGCCAGGCCCCAGGGCTCCTAAATCAGCCCCAGCATTTT
CASSQAPGLLNQPQHF